Each of the 8 T cell receptor beta chains below was sequenced from the same sample in a study of blood T cells in healthy people across ages. A sample-barcoded 5' primer and a J-beta primer mix were used in a second PCR of roughly 7 to 11 cycles. MiXCR, applied by TCRdb to the 5' RACE reads, yields one record per CDR3 protein. This table has hundreds of thousands of distinct CDR3 sequences, over 20% appearing once. The source material was blood. The receptors stem from a man aged 65-85 years in good health.

The table lists this clonotype with a few counts. The chain carries TRBV7-9 and TRBJ1-2, with D unclear. Deletions cut 5 bases from V and 2 bases from J, with 9 bases between. This CDR3 spans 13 amino acids. Germline V lookup: CDR1 SEHNR, CDR2 FQNEAQ (reference sequence). CDR3 nucleotides: TGTGCCAGCAGCCCTACAAGAAACTATGGCTACACCTTC. Its protein is CASSPTRNYGYTF.

This clonotype occurred a few times. The rearrangement uses TRBV12-3 or TRBV12-4 and TRBJ2-7, with 10 nucleotides matching TRBD2. The V and J ends lost 6 bases and 3 bases, in that order; junction bases with no gene match: 8. This CDR3 region has 15 residues. The CDR3, as DNA: TGTGCCAGCAGCCCAAGGACTAGCGGACTCTACGAGCAGTACTTC. It translates to CASSPRTSGLYEQYF.

The genes are TRBV3-1 and TRBJ2-1; TRBD2 matches at 8 bases. With 7 bases clipped from V and 6 bases from J, the junction kept 5 bases outside the gene matches. The CDR3 consists of 13 residues. Germline V gene data show CDR1 as LGHDT and CDR2 as YNNKEL (reference sequence). The CDR3 nucleotides are TGTGCCAGCACAGCGGGAGTAAGCAATGAGCAGTTCTTC. Translation gives CASTAGVSNEQFF.

The chain is built from TRBV7-3 and TRBJ2-3; D remains ambiguous. This CDR3 has 15 residues. Germline-derived CDR1 and CDR2 are SGHTA and FQGTGA. Trimming took off 2 bases at V and 0 bases at J, with 9 bases between the two ends. The CDR3 spells CASSLGYSSTDTQYF. For the CDR3, the DNA is TGTGCCAGCAGCTTAGGCTATTCTAGCACAGATACGCAGTATTTT.

The chain carries TRBV7-8 and TRBJ2-1; D might be TRBD1 or TRBD2, each matching 5 bases. CDR1 is SGHVS, CDR2 FQNEAQ, per germline. The V end lost 10 bases, the J end lost 9 bases, and 16 bases lay between the germline ends. The CDR3 is made up of 12 amino acids. The CDR3, as DNA: TGTGCCACAAATAGGGACCGTGGTGAGCAGTTCTTC. It codes for CATNRDRGEQFF.

This rearrangement joins TRBV12-3 or TRBV12-4 to TRBJ2-7; 11 bases fit TRBD2. Germline trimming cut 6 bases from V and 4 bases from J; bases unmatched to any gene: 8. The CDR3 length is 15 residues. The CDR3 loop reads CASRLTSGTAYEQYF. CDR3 in DNA: TGTGCCAGCAGGTTGACTAGCGGGACGGCTTACGAGCAGTACTTC.

The gene calls are TRBV4-1 and TRBJ2-3, with 14 bases lining up with TRBD2. Trimming took 4 bases from V and 7 from J; bases not matched to a gene: 4. Germline V lookup: CDR1 MGHRA, CDR2 YSYEKL. This CDR3 comprises 15 residues. The CDR3 bases are TGCGCCAGCAGCCTCGGGACTAGCGGGAGATATACGCAGTATTTT. This translates into CASSLGTSGRYTQYF.

The chain uses TRBV12-3 or TRBV12-4 and TRBJ1-5, with TRBD1 matching over 9 bases. Losses at the gene ends were 7 bases for V and 6 bases for J; bases not matched to a gene: 7. There are 14 residues in the CDR3. The CDR3, as DNA: TGTGCCAGCACCTTACAGGGGGCCGGTCAGCCCCAGCATTTT. Protein product: CASTLQGAGQPQHF.